This record covers a single TCR beta chain. The CDR3 contains 15 residues. CDR1 is MDHEN and CDR2 is SYDVKM in the germline V gene. The junction had 4 bases not matched to a gene; V was cut back by 5 bases and J by 3 bases. This record belongs to a study of blood T cell repertoires in COVID-19. Clones were sequenced by immunoSEQ multiplex PCR, and TCRdb holds only the in-frame ones, with some missing. The sample lists 250,000 to 350,000 clones, nearly 90% occurring once. Sequenced material: PBMCs or T cells enriched from blood (not recorded which). The receptor's source is a woman in her late teens or twenties with acute COVID-19. The chain has TRBV28 and TRBJ2-7; 13 bases are a match to TRBD2. CDR3 in DNA: TGTGCCAGCAGTCCTGGACTAGCGGGAGTCTACGAGCAGTACTTC. It codes for CASSPGLAGVYEQYF.